One sample yielded the 25 T cell receptor beta chains listed below, sequenced in a study of cytomegalovirus exposure and HLA in healthy donors. PCR employed 60 Vbeta and 13 Jbeta primers. Sequencing was performed with immunoSEQ multiplex PCR; in TCRdb, only in-frame clones are kept and a portion is missing. The profile shows 95,000 to 150,000 clones, approximately 67% of them singletons. Sequencing was performed on PBMCs. The receptors here all came from a man younger than 35 in good health and CMV-seronegative.

This clone was seen a few times. The chain is built from TRBV5-1 and TRBJ2-7, with TRBD1 as a possible D gene (5 bases). The CDR3 has 14 residues. V was cut by 0 bases and J by 3 bases, with 10 bases left in between. Germline V CDR1 and CDR2: SGHRS, YFSETQ. For the CDR3, the DNA is TGCGCCAGCAGCTTGGCCATAGGGGACTACGAGCAGTACTTC. Its protein is CASSLAIGDYEQYF.

This chain links TRBV19 with TRBJ2-7, with D tentatively TRBD2 (6 bases). The CDR3 has 15 amino acids. Germline-derived CDR1 and CDR2 are LNHDA and SQIVND (reference sequence). The V end lost 4 bases, the J end lost 4 bases, and 17 bases lay between the germline ends. The CDR3 sequence: CASSRSWDSLYEQYF. The CDR3, as DNA: TGTGCCAGTAGTAGGAGCTGGGACTCACTTTACGAGCAGTACTTC.

V gene TRBV7-9 combines with J gene TRBJ1-5; weak D call: TRBD1 (5 bases). CDR1 and CDR2 (germline): SEHNR, FQNEAQ (reference sequence). V lost 3 bases to trimming and J lost 2 bases, with 11 bases between them. CDR3 length: 15 amino acids. The CDR3 is CASSLGGTGNQPQHF. The CDR3 DNA reads TGTGCCAGCAGCTTGGGGGGAACGGGCAATCAGCCCCAGCATTTT.

The genes are TRBV5-6 and TRBJ2-1; 7 positions match TRBD1. The germline CDR1 and CDR2 sequences are SGHDT and YYEEEE. V gave up 6 bases and J gave up 7 bases; unmatched junction bases: 16. The CDR3 is 16 amino acids. Here the CDR3 DNA reads TGTGCCAGCATTCCGTCAGTGGGACAGTGTATGAATGAGCAGTTCTTC. This codes for CASIPSVGQCMNEQFF.

The CDR3 spells CASSSLDRAYNEQFF. The CDR3 coding sequence is TGTGCCAGCAGTTCCCTGGACAGGGCATACAATGAGCAGTTCTTC. The chain links TRBV6-6 to TRBJ2-1; 8 bases line up with TRBD1. From germline, CDR1 is MNHNY and CDR2 SVGAGI (reference sequence). With 4 bases clipped from V and 4 bases from J, the junction kept 6 bases outside the gene matches. The CDR3 has 15 residues.

This clone was found a few times. The DNA of the CDR3 is TGTGCCAGCAGAGACAGGGGGGCCTATCAGCCCCAGCATTTT. The encoded protein is CASRDRGAYQPQHF. The rearrangement uses TRBV6-1 and TRBJ1-5, with 9 positions matching TRBD1. V trimming: 6 bases; J trimming: 5 bases; junction bases outside the gene matches: 5. This CDR3 comprises 14 residues. Germline lookup yields CDR1 MNHNS and CDR2 SASEGT.

The chain links TRBV20-1 to TRBJ2-7; TRBD2 is a possible D gene (6 bases). This CDR3 has 11 residues. V lost 7 bases and J 3 bases, leaving 10 bases between the germline ends. Germline assignment: CDR1 DFQATT and CDR2 SNEGSKA (reference sequence). DNA of the CDR3: TGCAGTGTGTCTAGCGACTACGAGCAGTACTTC. It translates to CSVSSDYEQYF.

V is TRBV9 and J is TRBJ1-1; the D is unclear. This CDR3 spans 14 amino acids. V gave up 3 bases and J gave up 2 bases, with 11 bases separating them. Germline V gives CDR1 SGDLS, CDR2 YYNGEE. The CDR3 DNA reads TGTGCCAGCAGCGCGGGATCCCTTAACACTGAAGCTTTCTTT. It codes for CASSAGSLNTEAFF.

This clone showed up just a few times. The chain is built from TRBV27 and TRBJ2-5; tentative D call: TRBD1 (6 bases). The CDR3 covers 17 residues. Germline CDR1 MNHEY, CDR2 SMNVEV (reference sequence). Trimming pared 5 bases from V and 1 base from J, leaving 20 bases between. The CDR3 DNA sequence: TGTGCCAGCAGTCCACCAGGGACACATCTTCGCCAAGAGACCCAGTACTTC. Residues: CASSPPGTHLRQETQYF.

V and J are TRBV15 and TRBJ2-1; 7 bases are a match to TRBD2. The trim removed 9 bases at V and 3 bases at J, leaving 5 bases unmatched. This CDR3 region has 13 residues. Germline lookup yields CDR1 LNHNV and CDR2 YYDKDF (reference sequence). CDR3 in DNA: TGTGCCACTCGACTAGCATACTACAATGAGCAGTTCTTC. Its protein is CATRLAYYNEQFF.

This clone was picked up a small number of times. The chain is built from TRBV6-5 and TRBJ1-2, with unresolved D. The V and J ends lost 2 bases and 4 bases respectively, with 8 bases between them. The CDR3 is 13 amino acids. Germline V gene sequence: CDR1 MNHEY, CDR2 SVGAGI. The CDR3, as DNA: TGTGCCAGCAGTTACGTCCGGGGCTATGGCTACACCTTC. Translated: CASSYVRGYGYTF.

The chain links TRBV5-1 to TRBJ1-3; D ambiguous. The CDR3 sequence is 15 residues long. Between the trimmed V and J ends, which lost 6 bases and 0 bases, there was a span of 13 bases. Germline V gene data show CDR1 as SGHRS and CDR2 as YFSETQ. This CDR3 is CASKENLNSGNTIYF. In DNA form, the CDR3 reads TGCGCCAGCAAGGAGAACCTTAACTCTGGAAACACCATATATTTT.

V gene TRBV19 combines with J gene TRBJ2-6; possibly TRBD1 for D (5 bases). CDR3 length: 15 amino acids. V shed 8 bases and J shed 0 bases, with 11 bases lying between them. Germline V gives CDR1 LNHDA, CDR2 SQIVND (reference sequence). CDR3 amino acids: CASRQSSSGANVLTF. The CDR3 DNA reads TGTGCCAGTCGACAGTCAAGCTCTGGGGCCAACGTCCTGACTTTC.

This clone has more than one count but fewer than ten. The chain recombines TRBV7-2 with TRBJ2-1; 7 positions agree with TRBD2. V shed 3 bases, J shed 9 bases, and the junction held 8 bases outside the gene matches. Germline values: CDR1 SGHTA, CDR2 FQGNSA. The CDR3 runs to 14 residues. As DNA, the CDR3 is TGTGCCAGCAGCTTTGCACTACCGGGGGGTGAGCAGTTCTTC. Translation gives CASSFALPGGEQFF.

Concerning this clone itself: Germline and junction disagree at one end, which may indicate a read error. The chain combines TRBV25-1 with TRBJ2-1; TRBD2 matches 15 bases. The CDR3 loop spans 16 amino acids. Germline CDR1 reads MGHDK; CDR2 reads SYGVNS. CDR3 bases: TGTGCCCGCAGTGCCCGGACTAGCGGGAGGGCCCATGAGCAGTTCTTC. This sequence encodes CARSARTSGRAHEQFF.

The V gene is TRBV15, the J gene TRBJ2-3, with 10 bases aligning to TRBD1. With 1 base clipped from V and 3 bases from J, the junction kept 16 bases outside the gene matches. Germline CDR1 LNHNV, CDR2 YYDKDF (reference sequence). The CDR3 covers 20 residues. This CDR3 is CATSRARGTGDGELTDTQYF. The CDR3 DNA reads as TGTGCCACCAGCAGAGCCAGGGGGACAGGGGACGGGGAACTAACAGATACGCAGTATTTT.

This clone has just one count. The chain links TRBV28 to TRBJ1-1; 7 nucleotides line up with TRBD1. V lost 6 bases, J lost 4 bases, and 8 bases stayed unmatched. CDR3 length: 14 residues. The germline CDR1 and CDR2 sequences are MDHEN and SYDVKM. The CDR3 DNA follows: TGTGCCAGCAGGCCCCAGGGGGTCCCCACTGAAGCTTTCTTT. Protein product: CASRPQGVPTEAFF.

This chain joins TRBV6-5 and TRBJ1-2, with D maybe TRBD1 (5 bases). The CDR3 is 15 amino acids. V shed 2 bases and J shed 4 bases, with 14 bases lying between them. Germline-derived CDR1 and CDR2 are MNHEY and SVGAGI. Here the CDR3 reads CASSYQRTPTYGYTF. The CDR3 region has the DNA TGTGCCAGCAGTTACCAACGGACACCGACCTATGGCTACACCTTC.

The CDR3 nucleotides are TGTGCCAGCAGCGCCCTCGGACAGGGAGGCTATGGCTACACCTTC. It translates to CASSALGQGGYGYTF. This chain uses TRBV9 with TRBJ1-2; 8 bases line up with TRBD1. J gave up 4 bases and V 3 bases, and 8 bases lay outside the gene matches. The CDR3 loop spans 15 amino acids. Germline assignment: CDR1 SGDLS and CDR2 YYNGEE.

The table lists this clone with a few counts. This sequence joins TRBV6-5 and TRBJ1-5; the match to TRBD1 covers 9 bases. Germline V gives CDR1 MNHEY, CDR2 SVGAGI. The V gene end was trimmed by 5 bases and the J gene end by 6 bases; junction bases not matched to a gene: 8. CDR3 length equals 15 residues. CDR3 sequence reads: CASSPGTGRFQPQHF. CDR3 sequence (DNA): TGTGCCAGCAGTCCCGGGACAGGGCGTTTTCAGCCCCAGCATTTT.

The chain employs TRBV13 and TRBJ2-1; TRBD2 matches 13 bases. V lost 6 bases to trimming and J lost 1 base; unmatched junction nucleotides: 6. CDR3 length: 17 amino acids. Per germline, CDR1 PRHDT and CDR2 FYEKMQ (reference sequence). The CDR3 bases are TGTGCCAGCAGTTACACTAGCGGGGGGGATTCCTACAATGAGCAGTTCTTC. It encodes CASSYTSGGDSYNEQFF.

This sequence joins TRBV27 and TRBJ2-1, with 8 positions matching TRBD2. The CDR3 contains 15 residues. CDR1 is MNHEY and CDR2 is SMNVEV in the germline V gene (reference sequence). V trimming: 3 bases; J trimming: 3 bases; junction bases outside the gene matches: 4. Here the CDR3 reads CASSLTGGDYNEQFF. The CDR3 nucleotides are TGTGCCAGCAGTTTGACCGGGGGGGACTACAATGAGCAGTTCTTC.

This clone has just a few counts. V is TRBV5-6 and J is TRBJ1-5, with D maybe TRBD1 (5 bases). Germline V gene lookup returns CDR1 SGHDT and CDR2 YYEEEE. The CDR3 loop spans 12 amino acids. V lost 6 bases and J 6 bases, leaving 10 bases between the germline ends. This CDR3 reads CASTTGGQPQHF. CDR3 coding DNA: TGTGCCAGCACCACCGGGGGTCAGCCCCAGCATTTT. Complete variable domain (other parts from reference TRBV5-6 and TRBJ1-5): DAGVTQSPTHLIKTRGQQVTLRCSPKSGHDTVSWYQQALGQGPQFIFQYYEEEERQRGNFPDRFSGHQFPNYSSELNVNALLLGDSALYLCASTTGGQPQHFGDGTRLSIL.

This rearrangement joins TRBV30 to TRBJ1-1, with D unresolved. V lost 4 bases and J 1 base, leaving 16 bases between the germline ends. The CDR3 sequence is 15 residues long. CDR1 is GTSNPN and CDR2 is SVGIG in the germline V gene (reference sequence). The DNA of the CDR3 is TGTGCCTGGATAATATTAGGACTCGGGAACACTGAAGCTTTCTTT. The encoded protein is CAWIILGLGNTEAFF.

For the CDR3, the DNA is TGTGCCAGTAGTTTAGGACTAGCGGGGTTTGGGACAGATACGCAGTATTTT. Its protein is CASSLGLAGFGTDTQYF. J is TRBJ2-3 and V is TRBV19; 12 bases fit TRBD2. This CDR3 contains 17 residues. Germline trimming cut 5 bases from V and 3 bases from J; bases unmatched to any gene: 9. Germline CDR1 is LNHDA and CDR2 is SQIVND (reference sequence).